Following are 10 T cell receptor beta chains from one sample sequenced in a study of blood T cell repertoires in COVID-19. Measured with immunoSEQ multiplex PCR; TCRdb has only the in-frame clones, and not every one. In the table there are about 410,000 clones, around nine tenths of which are singletons. The sample consisted of peripheral blood. The receptors come from a woman in her forties with COVID-19, enrolled during active disease.

The chain combines TRBV7-9 with TRBJ1-5; D is possibly TRBD1 (5 bases). Germline V gives CDR1 SEHNR, CDR2 FQNEAQ (reference sequence). V lost 1 base and J lost 7, with 14 bases in between. The CDR3 spans 15 residues. The CDR3 loop reads CASSLGGRRNQPQHF. CDR3 bases: TGTGCCAGCAGCTTAGGGGGGAGGAGGAACCAGCCCCAGCATTTT. Combining the CDR3 with reference TRBV7-9 and TRBJ1-5 gives the whole variable domain DTGVSQNPRHKITKRGQNVTFRCDPISEHNRLYWYRQTLGQGPEFLTYFQNEAQLEKSRLLSDRFSAERPKGSFSTLEIQRTEQGDSAMYLCASSLGGRRNQPQHFGDGTRLSIL.

The genes are TRBV5-1 and TRBJ2-7; no reliable D call. The CDR3 totals 14 residues. Germline V gives CDR1 SGHRS, CDR2 YFSETQ. The V end was cut by 2 bases, the J end by 3 bases, with 12 bases between. The CDR3 loop is CASSFEGRIYEQYF. The CDR3 bases are TGCGCCAGCAGCTTCGAAGGCAGGATCTACGAGCAGTACTTC.

This chain links TRBV5-4 with TRBJ2-1, with TRBD2 matching over 7 bases. The J segment lost 0 bases and the V segment lost 4 bases, leaving 7 bases of the junction unmatched. CDR1 and CDR2 from the germline V gene are SGHNT and YYREEE (reference sequence). The CDR3 consists of 16 residues. CDR3 sequence reads: CASSPGTTSSYNEQFF. CDR3 in DNA: TGTGCCAGCAGCCCGGGGACTACCTCCTCCTACAATGAGCAGTTCTTC.

The rearrangement joins TRBV6-5 to TRBJ1-5; TRBD1 matches 9 bases. In germline, CDR1 is MNHEY, CDR2 SVGAGI. The V segment lost 6 bases and the J segment 2 bases; nucleotides outside the gene matches: 5. CDR3 length equals 15 residues. CDR3 sequence: CASSATGGGNQPQHF. CDR3 sequence (DNA): TGTGCCAGCAGCGCGACAGGGGGAGGCAATCAGCCCCAGCATTTT.

In its sample, this clone was seen once. The gene calls are TRBV12-5 and TRBJ1-5; TRBD1 matches 8 bases. Germline V gene lookup returns CDR1 LGHNT and CDR2 FRNRAP. The CDR3 spans 15 residues. The CDR3 here is CVTGGTRVSNQPQHF. The CDR3 nucleotides are TGTGTAACAGGGGGGACTCGGGTTAGCAATCAGCCCCAGCATTTT.

This clone was counted only a few times. The chain has TRBV7-9 and TRBJ1-2; 7 positions match TRBD1. The CDR3 extends over 15 amino acids. The V gene's germline CDR1 is SEHNR and CDR2 FQNEAQ (reference sequence). The V segment lost 5 bases and the J segment 6 bases; nucleotides outside the gene matches: 12. Written as DNA, the CDR3 is TGTGCCAGCAGCGACACCGCAGGGGGAGGTAATGGCTACACCTTC. The encoded protein is CASSDTAGGGNGYTF.

V and J are TRBV7-2 and TRBJ2-7; 7 nucleotides agree with TRBD1. J gave up 6 bases and V 4 bases, and 9 bases lay outside the gene matches. CDR3 length equals 14 residues. CDR1 SGHTA and CDR2 FQGNSA come from the germline V gene. In DNA form, the CDR3 reads TGTGCCAGCAGCTCGCCAGGGGGAAGTGCCGAGCAGTACTTC. It translates to CASSSPGGSAEQYF.

The gene calls are TRBV6-6 and TRBJ1-5, with 8 bases identical to TRBD1. Germline trimming cut 7 bases from V and 0 bases from J; bases unmatched to any gene: 2. From germline, CDR1 is MNHNY and CDR2 SVGAGI (reference sequence). The CDR3 runs to 14 residues. CDR3 sequence: CASTGQGSNQPQHF. The CDR3 DNA reads TGTGCCAGCACAGGACAGGGTAGCAATCAGCCCCAGCATTTT.

The chain uses TRBV5-5 and TRBJ1-2, with D tentatively TRBD1 (6 bases). CDR1 SGHKS and CDR2 YYEKEE come from the germline V gene (reference sequence). This CDR3 comprises 15 residues. V lost 6 bases, J lost 12 bases, and 27 bases lay in between. The CDR3 loop is CASNKGGAIPMLDTF. In DNA form, the CDR3 reads TGTGCCAGCAACAAAGGGGGGGCGATCCCGATGTTGGACACCTTC.

CDR3 coding DNA: TGTGCCAGTGAGTTATTCGGGGAGCTGTTTTTT. Translated: CASELFGELFF. The chain joins TRBV2 to TRBJ2-2; no clear D gene. The CDR3 runs 11 residues. The V gene's germline CDR1 is SNHLY and CDR2 FYNNEI. V gave up 9 bases and J gave up 7 bases, with 9 bases separating them.